This T cell receptor (beta chain) was sequenced during a study of OX40 agonist ivuxolimab in advanced cancers. Study at large: Ivuxolimab, which is an agonistic anti-OX40 (CD134) antibody, was administered to the patients. Males comprised 75% to 90% of the group, whose mean age was 60 years (range about 20 to 79).

The CDR3 contains 15 residues. Germline values: CDR1 SGHTA, CDR2 FQGNSA. V was clipped by 1 base and J by 3 bases, with 12 bases between them. Clones were sequenced by immunoSEQ multiplex PCR, and TCRdb holds only the in-frame ones, with some missing. The table has about 88,000 clones, around nine tenths seen once. The rearrangement uses TRBV7-2 and TRBJ1-1; tentative D call: TRBD1 (6 bases). This TCR was recovered from an adult with an advanced solid tumor such as melanoma, head and neck, liver or kidney cancer. Here the sequenced sample was CD4+ or CD8+ T cells sorted from blood, taken in a trial of the OX40 agonist ivuxolimab. The CDR3 sequence is CASSLEGGQDTEAFF. The CDR3 coding sequence is TGTGCCAGCAGCTTAGAGGGGGGCCAGGACACTGAAGCTTTCTTT.